This T cell receptor beta chain was sequenced for a study of control samples from healthy donors and cancer patients. CDR1 MDHEN and CDR2 SYDVKM come from the germline V gene. The V gene end was trimmed by 6 bases and the J gene end by 6 bases; junction bases not matched to a gene: 2. The CDR3 has 12 amino acids. Only in-frame clones appear in the TCRdb table, and some are missing; sequencing was by immunoSEQ multiplex PCR. The repertoire holds about 69,000 clones, 75% to 90% seen once, with around 3% in the top ten. The rearrangement joins TRBV28 to TRBJ1-2; TRBD1 aligns across 9 bases. The TCR comes from a woman between 50 and 59 years old with lung cancer. The sequencing sample was made of PBMCs. The CDR3, as DNA: TGTGCCAGCAGGACAGGGGGGGATGGCTACACCTTC. Encoded protein: CASRTGGDGYTF.